One T cell receptor (beta chain) is described in this entry. Its matching antigen is unknown. CDR1 and CDR2 (germline): KGHSH, LQKENI. The CDR3 has 15 amino acids. V lost 5 bases to trimming and J lost 6 bases; unmatched junction nucleotides: 8. The primer mix had 60 Vbeta and 13 Jbeta primers. Libraries were prepared by immunoSEQ multiplex PCR; TCRdb keeps only in-frame clonotypes and omits some of them. The sample yields some 170,000 clones, around 77% seen once. The data are from a study of cytomegalovirus exposure and HLA in healthy donors. Regarding the study as a whole: With DRB1 most and HLA-C fewest, TCR association rates differed between HLA loci in a later analysis. Several V segments, TRBV6-2 and TRBV6-3 among them, could not be told apart and were dropped.

The J gene is TRBJ1-5, the V gene TRBV18; 9 bases line up with TRBD1. The receptor was derived from a man under 40 in good health and CMV-seropositive. The specimen was PBMCs. The CDR3 sequence is CASSGTGKGIQPQHF. DNA of the CDR3: TGTGCCAGCTCAGGGACAGGGAAAGGGATTCAGCCCCAGCATTTT.